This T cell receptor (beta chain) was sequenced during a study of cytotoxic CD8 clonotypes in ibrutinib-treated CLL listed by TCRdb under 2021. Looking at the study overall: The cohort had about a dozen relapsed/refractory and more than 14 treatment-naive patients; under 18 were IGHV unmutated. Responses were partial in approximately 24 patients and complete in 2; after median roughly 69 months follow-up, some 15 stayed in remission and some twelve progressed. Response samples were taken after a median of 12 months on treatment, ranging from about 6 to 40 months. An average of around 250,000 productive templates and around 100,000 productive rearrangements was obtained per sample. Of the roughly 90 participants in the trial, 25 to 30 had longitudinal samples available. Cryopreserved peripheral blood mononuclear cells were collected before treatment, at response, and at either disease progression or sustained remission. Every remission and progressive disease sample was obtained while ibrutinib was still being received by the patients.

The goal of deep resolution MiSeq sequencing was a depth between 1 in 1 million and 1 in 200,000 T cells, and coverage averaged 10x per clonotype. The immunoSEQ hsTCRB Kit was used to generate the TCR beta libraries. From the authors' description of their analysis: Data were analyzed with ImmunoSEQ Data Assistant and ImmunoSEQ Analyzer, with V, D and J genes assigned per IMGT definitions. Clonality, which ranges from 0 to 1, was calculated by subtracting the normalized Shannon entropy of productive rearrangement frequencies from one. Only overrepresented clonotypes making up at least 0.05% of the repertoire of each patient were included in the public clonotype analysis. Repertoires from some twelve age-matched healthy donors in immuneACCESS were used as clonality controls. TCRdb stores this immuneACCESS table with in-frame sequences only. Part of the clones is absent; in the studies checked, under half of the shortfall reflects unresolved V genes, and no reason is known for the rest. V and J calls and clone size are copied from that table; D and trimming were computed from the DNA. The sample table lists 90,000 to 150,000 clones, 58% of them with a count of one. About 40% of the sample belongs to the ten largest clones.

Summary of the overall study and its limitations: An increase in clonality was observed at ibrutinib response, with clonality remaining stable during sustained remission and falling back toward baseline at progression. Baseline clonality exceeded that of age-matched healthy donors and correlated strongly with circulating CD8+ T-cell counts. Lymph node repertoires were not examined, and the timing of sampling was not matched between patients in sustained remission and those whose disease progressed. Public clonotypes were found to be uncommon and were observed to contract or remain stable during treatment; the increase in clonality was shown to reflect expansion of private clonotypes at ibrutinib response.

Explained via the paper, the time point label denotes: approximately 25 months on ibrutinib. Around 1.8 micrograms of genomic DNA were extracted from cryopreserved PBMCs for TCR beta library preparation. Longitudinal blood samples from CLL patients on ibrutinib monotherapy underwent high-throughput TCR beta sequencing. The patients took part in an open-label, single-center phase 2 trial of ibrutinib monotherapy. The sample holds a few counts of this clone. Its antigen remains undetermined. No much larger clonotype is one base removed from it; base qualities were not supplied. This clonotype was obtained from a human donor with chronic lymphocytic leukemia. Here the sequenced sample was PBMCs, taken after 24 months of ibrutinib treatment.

CDR3 sequence: CASCRGTLQETQYF. The nucleotides are TGTGCCAGCTGCCGCGGGACGCTCCAAGAGACCCAGTACTTC. This receptor chain uses TRBV7-2 and TRBJ2-5; TRBD2 is a weak D gene call, 6 bases matching. The germline V gene encodes CDR1 SGHTA and CDR2 FQGNSA. The V and J ends are trimmed by 8 bases and 1 base, leaving 14 bases between them. The CDR3 has 14 amino acids, counting the end cysteine and phenylalanine. Only the CDR3 DNA stays, 42 bases, in frame from base 1.